This T cell receptor (beta chain) is from a study of T cell repertoires in cytomegalovirus infection. Study-level information: Public TCR beta signatures provided an indication of both CMV infection and a matching HLA type.

About this clonotype itself: Its antigen is not identified.

TCRdb used MiXCR to reprocess the reads, holding one entry per CDR3 protein. The data hold 450,000 to 600,000 distinct CDR3 sequences, with about two fifths observed a single time. There are 14 residues in the CDR3. J was trimmed by 6 bases and V by 3 bases; bases with no gene match: 6. CDR1 and CDR2 (germline): SGHAT, FQNNGV. Whole-study findings and limits: The ex vivo response showed dominance by HLA-C-restricted CMV-specific TCR beta clonotypes. CMV carriers with the relevant HLA were identified by cumulative public TCR beta family frequency.

The chain uses TRBV11-2 and TRBJ2-3; 7 bases are shared with TRBD1. This receptor was taken from a human donor in good health (CMV status not recorded). Some clones in this sample may be carry-over from other donors' samples. The sample here was cultured PBMCs, taken from culture after CMV antigen stimulation. DNA of the CDR3: TGTGCCAGCAGCTTGGACAGGAGACCTGATACGCAGTATTTT. Residues: CASSLDRRPDTQYF.